The 18 T cell receptor beta chains given below trace back to one sample, sequenced in a study of T cell clonality in common variable immunodeficiency. Notes on the study in general: In common variable immunodeficiency, TCR beta chains reportedly carried fewer deletions and N-nucleotide insertions.

Assay: immunoSEQ multiplex PCR; the TCRdb copy retains only in-frame clones and omits some. The sample shows 25,000 to 35,000 clones, none of them appearing just once. These receptors are not linked to any known antigen. Sequencing was done on a sample of peripheral blood mononuclear cells. The receptor set was obtained from a human donor with common variable immunodeficiency.

This clone was picked up a small number of times. Read sequence stops 3 residues before the CDR3 end, and the germline J gene provides the missing end. The V call is TRBV19, the J call TRBJ1-5; unclear D gene. Germline assignment: CDR1 LNHDA and CDR2 SQIVND (reference sequence). The CDR3 contains 14 residues. The V gene lost 2 bases and the J gene lost 0 bases, with 5 bases spanning the gap. The sequenced part of the CDR3 DNA is TGTGCCAGTAGTATAATTAATAGCAATCAGCCC. Protein product: CASSIINSNQP. The whole CDR3 is CASSIINSNQPQHF.

This clone was observed many times. The read halts 3 residues ahead of the CDR3 end, with the missing end drawn from the germline J gene. The chain recombines TRBV10-3 with TRBJ2-7; TRBD1 is a possible D gene (5 bases). This CDR3 contains 13 residues. V lost 4 bases to trimming and J lost 5 bases, with 12 bases between them. CDR1 and CDR2 (germline): ENHRY, SYGVKD. The covered CDR3 bases are TGTGCCATCAGTGGACAGCCTTCAGACGAG. This encodes CAISGQPSDE. The entire CDR3 protein is CAISGQPSDEQYF.

In the case of this clone: The read comes to an end 3 residues before the CDR3 does, leaving the germline J gene to fill in the end. The rearrangement joins TRBV19 to TRBJ1-2; TRBD1 is a possible D gene (5 bases). Germline-derived CDR1 and CDR2 are LNHDA and SQIVND (reference sequence). This CDR3 has 14 amino acids. V lost 6 bases, J lost 2 bases, and 13 bases lay in between. The CDR3 protein is CASSPDRGNYGYTF. The CDR3 DNA, read in part, is TGTGCCAGTAGCCCTGATCGGGGGAACTATGGC.

This clone appeared a few times. The CDR3 is cut off 3 residues early in the read; its end comes from the germline J gene. The rearrangement links TRBV30 to TRBJ1-5; TRBD1 might be the D (6 bases). The CDR3 contains 15 residues. V was shortened by 0 bases and J by 4 bases, with 13 bases between the two germline ends. Per the germline V gene, CDR1 is GTSNPN and CDR2 is SVGIG (reference sequence). Partial CDR3 DNA: TGTGCCTGGAGTGTACGAGGGGGAGTTAATCAGCCC. Protein product: CAWSVRGGVNQP. The CDR3 as a whole reads CAWSVRGGVNQPQHF.

This clone came up many times. The read terminates 3 residues before the CDR3 end, so the remaining end is supplied by the germline J gene. The rearrangement links TRBV7-9 to TRBJ1-1; 10 bases match TRBD1. V was clipped by 5 bases and J by 4 bases; unmatched bases: 7. This CDR3 spans 15 amino acids. From germline, CDR1 is SEHNR and CDR2 FQNEAQ (reference sequence). CDR3 sequence reads: CASSREWTGGTEAFF. CDR3 DNA (partial): TGTGCCAGCAGCCGAGAGTGGACAGGGGGCACTGAA.

As for this clone: The CDR3 extends 3 residues past the end of the read, so its final part is completed from the germline J gene. The V call is TRBV2, the J call TRBJ2-5, with TRBD2 identical over 9 bases. Germline V gives CDR1 SNHLY, CDR2 FYNNEI. With V trimmed by 7 bases and J by 2 bases, 8 bases remained unmatched. This CDR3 is 15 amino acids long. Partial CDR3 DNA: TGTGCCAGCACCGAGGGACTAGCAGAACAAGAGACC. This codes for CASTEGLAEQET. The complete CDR3 sequence is CASTEGLAEQETQYF.

This clone has ten or more counts. The read falls 3 residues short of the CDR3 end, and the missing part is taken from the germline J gene. V usage is TRBV7-8 and J usage is TRBJ2-3, with D possibly matching TRBD1 (5 bases). The CDR3 runs 14 residues. The germline V gene encodes CDR1 SGHVS and CDR2 FQNEAQ. Deletions cut 2 bases from V and 1 base from J, with 7 bases between. This CDR3 is CASSLIQGTDTQYF. The sequenced part of the CDR3 DNA is TGTGCCAGCAGCTTAATACAGGGCACAGATACG.

This clone appeared many times. The CDR3 extends 3 residues past the end of the read, so its final part is completed from the germline J gene. The chain has TRBV18 and TRBJ2-3; the D gene is possibly TRBD1 (6 bases). The CDR3 contains 16 residues. The V gene's germline CDR1 is KGHSH and CDR2 LQKENI. Between the trimmed V and J ends, which lost 3 bases and 2 bases, there was a span of 15 bases. The CDR3 loop is CASSPLGTTVTDTQYF. The covered CDR3 bases are TGTGCCAGCTCACCCCTAGGGACAACCGTCACAGATACG.

Turning to this clone: The read ends 3 residues before the CDR3 terminus; that terminus is restored from the germline J gene. The J gene is TRBJ2-7, the V gene TRBV5-6; D is possibly TRBD1 or TRBD2 (5 bases each). The V gene's germline CDR1 is SGHDT and CDR2 YYEEEE. Between the trimmed V and J ends, which lost 2 bases and 2 bases, there was a span of 8 bases. The CDR3 sequence is 13 residues long. The sequenced part of the CDR3 DNA is TGTGCCAGCAGCTTTCAGGGAGCCTACGAG. It specifies CASSFQGAYE. The CDR3 reads in full as CASSFQGAYEQYF. The variable domain in full, with the rest retrieved from reference TRBV5-6 and TRBJ2-7, is DAGVTQSPTHLIKTRGQQVTLRCSPKSGHDTVSWYQQALGQGPQFIFQYYEEEERQRGNFPDRFSGHQFPNYSSELNVNALLLGDSALYLCASSFQGAYEQYFGPGTRLTVT.

This clone appeared many times. From the germline J gene comes the end of the CDR3, since the read stops 3 residues before it. J is TRBJ2-1 and V is TRBV7-8; D remains unclear. The germline gives CDR1 SGHVS, CDR2 FQNEAQ. V dropped 2 bases and J dropped 1 base, with 9 bases sitting between them. CDR3 length: 15 amino acids. The DNA read from the CDR3 is TGTGCCAGCAGCTTAAAAGTAGGGTCCTACAATGAG. This sequence encodes CASSLKVGSYNE. The full CDR3 sequence reads CASSLKVGSYNEQFF. The full variable domain, rest sourced from reference TRBV7-8 and TRBJ2-1, is GAGVSQSPRYKVAKRGQDVALRCDPISGHVSLFWYQQALGQGPEFLTYFQNEAQLDKSGLPSDRFFAERPEGSVSTLKIQRTQQEDSAVYLCASSLKVGSYNEQFFGPGTRLTVL.

Many counts were recorded for this clone. Read data end 3 residues before the CDR3 end; the end is taken from the germline J gene. The chain joins TRBV6-2 or TRBV6-3 to TRBJ1-1, with D possibly TRBD1 on 5 matching bases. Germline-derived CDR1 and CDR2 are MNHEY and SVGEGT. This CDR3 contains 15 residues. V was shortened by 2 bases and J by 1 base, with 11 bases between the two germline ends. The covered CDR3 bases are TGTGCCAGCAGTTACAGGGGACTCCAGAACACTGAA. This sequence encodes CASSYRGLQNTE. In full, the CDR3 reads CASSYRGLQNTEAFF.

This clone was counted ten times or more. The DNA ends 3 residues before the CDR3 does, and the rest of the CDR3 is filled in from the germline J gene. The chain has TRBV4-1 and TRBJ2-5, with 7 nucleotides matching TRBD1. The CDR3 has 14 amino acids. Germline V lookup: CDR1 MGHRA, CDR2 YSYEKL. The J segment lost 1 base and the V segment lost 4 bases, leaving 3 bases of the junction unmatched. The DNA read from the CDR3 is TGCGCCAGCAGCCTACGGGACAGCCAAGAGACC. It yields the protein CASSLRDSQET. The whole CDR3 sequence is CASSLRDSQETQYF.

The table lists this clone with many counts. The CDR3 extends 3 residues past the end of the read, so its final part is completed from the germline J gene. This chain joins TRBV7-9 and TRBJ2-2; D may be TRBD2 (6 bases). V gave up 6 bases and J gave up 4 bases, with 15 bases separating them. CDR1 and CDR2 from the germline V gene are SEHNR and FQNEAQ (reference sequence). The CDR3 is 15 amino acids. The CDR3 spells CASRPLAGPTGELFF. The DNA read from the CDR3 is TGTGCCAGCAGACCCCTGGCGGGGCCCACCGGGGAG.

This clone turned up a few times. Read coverage stops 3 residues before the CDR3 terminus; the germline J gene supplies the remainder. This chain joins TRBV7-2 and TRBJ1-1; D might be TRBD1 (5 bases). Per the germline V gene, CDR1 is SGHTA and CDR2 is FQGNSA. The CDR3 totals 14 residues. The germline V and J ends were trimmed by 1 base and 1 base, with 7 bases remaining between them. This CDR3 is CASSLGGGNTEAFF. The part of the CDR3 DNA that was read is TGTGCCAGCAGCTTAGGCGGGGGGAACACTGAA.

As regards this clone: Read coverage stops 3 residues before the CDR3 terminus; the germline J gene supplies the remainder. The rearrangement joins TRBV7-6 to TRBJ2-1; D might be TRBD2 (6 bases). This CDR3 has 17 residues. The germline CDR1 and CDR2 sequences are SGHVS and FNYEAQ. V lost 1 base to trimming and J lost 8 bases, with 21 bases between them. Incomplete CDR3 DNA: TGTGCCAGCAGCTTAGGTGGGGGGTCTTACCAATGGGATGAG. Its protein product is CASSLGGGSYQWDE. The CDR3, in full, reads CASSLGGGSYQWDEQFF.

This clone was found many times. The CDR3 end lies 3 residues beyond the end of the read and is filled in from the germline J gene. The chain uses TRBV7-2 and TRBJ1-2; no definite D call. CDR3 length equals 15 residues. Germline V gene lookup returns CDR1 SGHTA and CDR2 FQGNSA. Trimming left V 6 bases short and J 0 bases short, with 14 bases between. The chain's CDR3 is CASSLGSAANYGYTF. CDR3 DNA (partial): TGTGCCAGCAGTCTGGGCTCCGCAGCTAACTATGGC.

This clone was recorded at least ten times. The CDR3 end is not reached by the read, which stops 3 residues before it; the germline J gene fills it in. V gene TRBV7-2 combines with J gene TRBJ1-1, with D uncertain. The germline CDR1 and CDR2 sequences are SGHTA and FQGNSA. This CDR3 contains 15 residues. The sequenced CDR3 bases are TGTGCCAGCAGCTTAGTTGTAGACAACACAATGGGA. Protein sequence: CASSLVVDNTMG. Given in full, the CDR3 is CASSLVVDNTMGAFF.

There are a few counts of this clone. The germline gene is not matched at one end of the junction; a read error may be the cause. The read is 3 residues too short to cover the CDR3 end, so that end is filled in from the germline J gene. The chain recombines TRBV30 with TRBJ1-5; 8 bases are shared with TRBD1. Germline V CDR1 and CDR2: GTSNPN, SVGIG (reference sequence). The CDR3 extends over 18 amino acids. The CDR3 region is CAWSPRQGSNLGNQPQHF. The sequenced part of the CDR3 DNA is TGTGCCTGGAGTCCGAGACAGGGGAGTAATTTGGGCAACCAGCCC.